This T cell receptor beta chain was recorded in a study of blood T cell repertoires in COVID-19. The wider study: The United States, Italy and Spain supplied acute and convalescent COVID-19 samples. Sources were T cells, B-cell-depleted T cells, or PBMCs; the material itself was cDNA or gDNA.

The CDR3 sequence is 19 residues long. V trimming: 3 bases; J trimming: 6 bases; junction bases outside the gene matches: 15. The germline CDR1 and CDR2 sequences are MGHRA and YSYEKL. This clone was seen once. Source study methods: Cell counts per sample came from amplifying reference gene primers. The protocol was immunoSEQ multiplex PCR, while the TCRdb copy is restricted to in-frame clones and leaves out a portion. The DNA gave D and trimming, while V, J and clone size come from that table. The data show roughly 200,000 clones, roughly 88% seen once. The sequencing input was peripheral blood. The receptor was isolated from a human donor in a cohort sampled during active COVID-19. The chain links TRBV4-1 to TRBJ2-2; TRBD2 agrees at 11 bases. CDR3 coding DNA: TGCGCCAGCAGCCACCCCCCCCGAATTAGCGGGAGGGCCGCCGGGGAGCTGTTTTTT. Translated, it gives CASSHPPRISGRAAGELFF.